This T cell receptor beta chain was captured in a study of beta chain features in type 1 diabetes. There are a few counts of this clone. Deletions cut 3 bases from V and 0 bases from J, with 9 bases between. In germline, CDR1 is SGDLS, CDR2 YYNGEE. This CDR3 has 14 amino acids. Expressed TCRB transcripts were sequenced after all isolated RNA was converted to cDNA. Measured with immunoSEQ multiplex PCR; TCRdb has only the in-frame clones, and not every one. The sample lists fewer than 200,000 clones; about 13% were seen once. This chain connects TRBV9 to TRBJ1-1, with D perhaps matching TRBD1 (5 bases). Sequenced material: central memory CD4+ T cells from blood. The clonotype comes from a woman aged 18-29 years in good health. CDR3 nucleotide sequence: TGTGCCAGCAGCGCCATGACAGTGAACACTGAAGCTTTCTTT. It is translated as CASSAMTVNTEAFF.